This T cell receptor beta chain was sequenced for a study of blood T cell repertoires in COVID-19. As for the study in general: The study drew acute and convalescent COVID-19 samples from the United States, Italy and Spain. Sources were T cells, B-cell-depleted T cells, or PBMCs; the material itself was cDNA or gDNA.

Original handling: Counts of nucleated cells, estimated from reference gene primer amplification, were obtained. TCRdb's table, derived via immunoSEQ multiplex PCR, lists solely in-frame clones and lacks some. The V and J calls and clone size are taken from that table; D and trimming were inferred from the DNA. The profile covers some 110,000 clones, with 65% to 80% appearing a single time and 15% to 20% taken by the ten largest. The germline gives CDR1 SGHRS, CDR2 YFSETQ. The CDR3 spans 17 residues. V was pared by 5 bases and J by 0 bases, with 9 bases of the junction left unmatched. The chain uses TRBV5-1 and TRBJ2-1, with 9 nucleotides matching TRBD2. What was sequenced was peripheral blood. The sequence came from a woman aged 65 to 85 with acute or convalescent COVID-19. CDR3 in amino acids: CASRGLAGFSSYNEQFF. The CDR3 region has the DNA TGCGCCAGCAGGGGGCTAGCGGGGTTTAGCTCCTACAATGAGCAGTTCTTC.